By share, the clone carrying this T cell receptor beta chain counts as medium-sized. All patients were untreated before thyroid surgery. This record belongs to a study of metastatic and nonmetastatic thyroid tumors. The overall study: Repertoire data that came from the blood and tumor or nodule tissue of malignant and benign thyroid patients were compared.

Through MiXCR, TCRdb re-clonotyped the PCR reads. The sample contains approximately 42,000 clones, less than 25% of which appear only once. In germline, CDR1 is MNHNS, CDR2 SASEGT. V shed 6 bases, J shed 4 bases, and the junction held 6 bases outside the gene matches. CDR3 size: 15 residues. This chain uses TRBV6-1 with TRBJ2-1; 10 bases are shared with TRBD2. The receptor comes from a female donor with papillary thyroid cancer or a benign thyroid nodule (not recorded which). Some clones in this sample may be carry-over from other donors' samples. Material: tumor tissue. The CDR3: CASRISGRKYNEQFF. In DNA form, the CDR3 reads TGTGCCAGCAGAATTAGCGGGAGGAAATACAATGAGCAGTTCTTC.